Below are 23 T cell receptor beta chains sequenced from a single sample in a study of T cells after yellow fever vaccination. TCRdb ran MiXCR on the 5' RACE reads and lists one entry per CDR3 protein. The data show hundreds of thousands of distinct CDR3 sequences, over 15% seen once. The sequences come from PBMCs, collected before the yellow fever booster vaccination. These TCRs come from a man aged 18 to 29 who received the YFV17D yellow fever vaccine.

This clonotype was seen a few times. V and J are TRBV6-6 and TRBJ1-1; TRBD1 aligns across 10 bases. Trimming took 6 bases from V and 10 from J; bases not matched to a gene: 8. The germline CDR1 and CDR2 sequences are MNHNY and SVGAGI (reference sequence). The CDR3 sequence is 13 residues long. This chain's CDR3 is CASSRGTGVAAFF. The DNA of the CDR3 is TGTGCCAGCAGCCGAGGGACAGGGGTAGCAGCTTTCTTT.

The chain carries TRBV6-2 or TRBV6-3 and TRBJ2-2; TRBD1 matches at 10 bases. CDR3 length: 16 residues. Germline V CDR1 and CDR2: MNHEY, SVGEGT. Losses at the gene ends were 8 bases for V and 2 bases for J; bases not matched to a gene: 8. CDR3 nucleotides: TGTGCCAGCCTGCCCGGGACAGGGGTTAACACCGGGGAGCTGTTTTTT. Residues: CASLPGTGVNTGELFF.

This clonotype was recorded a few times. The rearrangement joins TRBV27 to TRBJ2-1; no clear D. The germline gives CDR1 MNHEY, CDR2 SMNVEV (reference sequence). This CDR3 is 12 amino acids long. V was clipped by 3 bases and J by 8 bases, with 8 bases between them. The CDR3 DNA reads TGTGCCAGCAGTTTGAGCCCAGATGAGCAGTTCTTC. Its protein is CASSLSPDEQFF.

There are a few counts of this clonotype. The chain is built from TRBV10-1 and TRBJ2-7; 11 bases align to TRBD2. Trimming took 3 bases from V and 2 from J; bases not matched to a gene: 3. The CDR3 runs 15 residues. CDR1 WNHNN and CDR2 SYGVQD come from the germline V gene (reference sequence). CDR3 bases: TGCGCCAGCAGTGACGGTAGCGGGGGGGCCTACGAGCAGTACTTC. Protein: CASSDGSGGAYEQYF.

The chain combines TRBV20-1 with TRBJ2-3; D remains unclear. Germline V CDR1 and CDR2: DFQATT, SNEGSKA (reference sequence). The CDR3 consists of 13 residues. V was shortened by 7 bases and J by 2 bases, with 13 bases between the two germline ends. CDR3 in DNA: TGCAGTGTAGTCAGGCGGCACACAGATACGCAGTATTTT. Its protein product is CSVVRRHTDTQYF.

This clonotype occurred many times. The chain combines TRBV3-1 with TRBJ2-3; TRBD2 matches at 11 bases. The trim removed 0 bases at V and 2 bases at J, leaving 4 bases unmatched. This CDR3 region has 17 residues. Germline V gene lookup returns CDR1 LGHDT and CDR2 YNNKEL (reference sequence). In nucleotides, the CDR3 is TGTGCCAGCAGCCAAGATCTAGCGGGGGGCCACACAGATACGCAGTATTTT. It is translated as CASSQDLAGGHTDTQYF.

This clonotype was seen more than once but under ten times. The chain is built from TRBV6-5 and TRBJ2-1; 9 bases map to TRBD2. The CDR3 is made up of 14 amino acids. In germline, CDR1 is MNHEY, CDR2 SVGAGI. After removal of 6 bases from V and 9 bases from J, the junction contained 9 bases not matched to a gene. CDR3 DNA: TGTGCCAGCAGAATTGGGCGGGGGGGCGGTGAGCAGTTCTTC. Residues: CASRIGRGGGEQFF.

The chain recombines TRBV4-3 with TRBJ1-1; 7 nucleotides line up with TRBD1. From germline, CDR1 is LGHNA and CDR2 YSLEER. This CDR3 comprises 13 residues. V lost 4 bases to trimming and J lost 7 bases; unmatched junction nucleotides: 6. CDR3 protein: CASSPGRDSEAFF. CDR3 in DNA: TGCGCCAGCAGCCCCGGGAGGGACAGTGAAGCTTTCTTT.

The chain joins TRBV15 to TRBJ1-1; D is ambiguous. The V end lost 3 bases, the J end lost 4 bases, and 12 bases lay between the germline ends. This CDR3 region has 14 residues. The germline CDR1 and CDR2 sequences are LNHNV and YYDKDF (reference sequence). CDR3 bases: TGTGCCACCAGCAGCCGTACAGAGATCACTGAAGCTTTCTTT. Translated: CATSSRTEITEAFF.

V usage is TRBV10-3 and J usage is TRBJ2-3; the D gene is possibly TRBD1 (5 bases). The CDR3 consists of 17 residues. Germline CDR1 reads ENHRY; CDR2 reads SYGVKD. V shed 3 bases and J shed 0 bases, with 16 bases lying between them. The CDR3 is CAISDNLQVSSTDTQYF. The CDR3 nucleotides read TGTGCCATCAGTGATAATCTACAGGTCTCTAGCACAGATACGCAGTATTTT.

The table lists this clonotype with a few counts. The genes are TRBV7-9 and TRBJ2-5; TRBD2 is a possible D gene (5 bases). Germline V CDR1 and CDR2: SEHNR, FQNEAQ (reference sequence). CDR3 length equals 15 residues. V was shortened by 3 bases and J by 0 bases, with 11 bases between the two germline ends. The chain's CDR3 is CASSFTRGYQETQYF. CDR3 DNA: TGTGCCAGCAGCTTTACTCGAGGGTACCAAGAGACCCAGTACTTC.

The CDR3 bases are TGTGCCAGCAGCGCCGACAGGGTCGCCCAAGAGACCCAGTACTTC. Its translation is CASSADRVAQETQYF. V gene TRBV5-6 combines with J gene TRBJ2-5; 7 bases match TRBD1. V shed 4 bases, J shed 1 base, and the junction held 7 bases outside the gene matches. The CDR3 contains 15 residues. Germline CDR1 is SGHDT and CDR2 is YYEEEE.

CDR3 DNA: TGTGCCATCAGTGTTAGCCAAGAGACCCAGTACTTC. It yields the protein CAISVSQETQYF. The chain has TRBV10-3 and TRBJ2-5; no clear D gene. Trimming stripped 4 bases from V and 1 base from J, with 4 bases between. The CDR3 is made up of 12 amino acids. Germline V gene sequence: CDR1 ENHRY, CDR2 SYGVKD.

In its sample, this clonotype was seen a few times. The rearrangement joins TRBV11-2 to TRBJ1-4; D is perhaps TRBD1 (5 bases). V was clipped by 4 bases and J by 7 bases, with 19 bases between them. Germline CDR1 is SGHAT and CDR2 is FQNNGV. The CDR3 sequence is 16 residues long. The CDR3 DNA sequence: TGTGCCAGCAGCTCACCACGTGGAGGGGAAAGTGAAAAACTGTTTTTT. Protein sequence: CASSSPRGGESEKLFF.

Remarks on this clonotype: Given a much more abundant clone one base away, this may be a read error. CDR3 loop: CSADADTGQDQPPHF. The CDR3 coding sequence is TGCAGTGCCGACGCCGACACGGGACAGGATCAACCCCCCCACTTT. The chain carries TRBV20-1 and TRBJ1-6; 8 bases map to TRBD1. The length of the CDR3 is 15 residues. The germline V gene encodes CDR1 DFQATT and CDR2 SNEGSKA (reference sequence).

This chain connects TRBV7-9 to TRBJ2-1, with 7 bases identical to TRBD2. The V segment lost 5 bases and the J segment 9 bases; nucleotides outside the gene matches: 10. In germline, CDR1 is SEHNR, CDR2 FQNEAQ (reference sequence). The CDR3 totals 14 residues. CDR3 DNA: TGTGCCAGCAGCCCCTATGGCGGGAGAACTGAGCAGTTCTTC. Translation gives CASSPYGGRTEQFF. Complete variable domain (other parts from reference TRBV7-9 and TRBJ2-1): DTGVSQNPRHKITKRGQNVTFRCDPISEHNRLYWYRQTLGQGPEFLTYFQNEAQLEKSRLLSDRFSAERPKGSFSTLEIQRTEQGDSAMYLCASSPYGGRTEQFFGPGTRLTVL.

The V call is TRBV5-1, the J call TRBJ2-2; D is unclear. This CDR3 region has 15 residues. CDR1 and CDR2 from the germline V gene are SGHRS and YFSETQ. V gave up 0 bases and J gave up 0 bases, with 6 bases separating them. CDR3 nucleotides: TGCGCCAGCAGCTTGGTCACGCCGAACACCGGGGAGCTGTTTTTT. Amino acids: CASSLVTPNTGELFF.

This clonotype appeared many times. V is TRBV15 and J is TRBJ1-2; D gene ambiguous. The V end lost 0 bases, the J end lost 0 bases, and 8 bases lay between the germline ends. CDR1 and CDR2 (germline): LNHNV, YYDKDF (reference sequence). The CDR3 is made up of 15 amino acids. CDR3 residues: CATSRDREANYGYTF. CDR3 bases: TGTGCCACCAGCAGAGATCGAGAGGCTAACTATGGCTACACCTTC.

This chain joins TRBV5-1 and TRBJ2-7; tentatively, D is TRBD2 (5 bases). Germline V lookup: CDR1 SGHRS, CDR2 YFSETQ. CDR3 size: 14 residues. Trimming took 0 bases from V and 3 from J, leaving 10 bases between them. This CDR3 reads CASSLVAGSYEQYF. CDR3 in DNA: TGCGCCAGCAGCTTGGTCGCGGGCAGCTACGAGCAGTACTTC.

This clonotype was detected a few times. The chain combines TRBV3-2 with TRBJ2-7; no DNA check was done on the table's D call, TRBD1. TRBV3-2 is reported as a pseudogene. The CDR3 is made up of 16 amino acids. CDR3 in amino acids: CASSQDRDRESYEQYV. The CDR3 coding sequence is TGTGCCAGCAGCCAGGACCGGGACAGGGAATCCTACGAGCAGTACGTC.

This chain connects TRBV7-8 to TRBJ2-5; D is perhaps TRBD2 (6 bases). This CDR3 is built from 15 residues. The germline CDR1 and CDR2 sequences are SGHVS and FQNEAQ. Trimming pared 1 base from V and 4 bases from J, leaving 13 bases between. The CDR3 spells CASSLDLLGGETQYF. CDR3 nucleotide sequence: TGTGCCAGCAGCTTAGACCTACTGGGGGGAGAGACCCAGTACTTC. Looking up the rest from reference TRBV7-8 and TRBJ2-5 gives the full variable domain: GAGVSQSPRYKVAKRGQDVALRCDPISGHVSLFWYQQALGQGPEFLTYFQNEAQLDKSGLPSDRFFAERPEGSVSTLKIQRTQQEDSAVYLCASSLDLLGGETQYFGPGTRLLVL.

This clonotype showed up just a few times. The chain carries TRBV6-6 and TRBJ1-5, with D hard to call. The CDR3 consists of 14 residues. The germline V and J ends were trimmed by 6 bases and 3 bases, with 12 bases remaining between them. Germline loops: CDR1 MNHNY, CDR2 SVGAGI (reference sequence). CDR3: CASSYSLVNQPQHF. Here the CDR3 DNA reads TGTGCCAGCAGCTACAGCTTAGTCAATCAGCCCCAGCATTTT.

The chain links TRBV9 to TRBJ1-4; perhaps TRBD1 as D (5 bases). Germline V lookup: CDR1 SGDLS, CDR2 YYNGEE. The length of the CDR3 is 15 residues. Trimming shortened V by 0 bases and J by 3 bases, and 9 bases separated the two germline ends. The DNA for the CDR3 is TGTGCCAGCAGCGTAGACACAGGACCTAATGAAAAACTGTTTTTT. This encodes CASSVDTGPNEKLFF.